The T cell receptor beta chain described here comes from a study of T cell changes during pregnancy in multiple sclerosis. Measured with immunoSEQ multiplex PCR; TCRdb has only the in-frame clones, and not every one. This table has around 88,000 clones, 92% appearing once. The junction had 11 bases not matched to a gene; V was cut back by 8 bases and J by 6 bases. Germline-derived CDR1 and CDR2 are ENHRY and SYGVKD. This CDR3 has 15 residues. This TCR came from a female donor with multiple sclerosis, enrolled in a pregnancy study. The V and J genes are TRBV10-3 and TRBJ1-3, with 9 positions matching TRBD1. The sequencing here drew on peripheral blood, taken in the first trimester of pregnancy. The CDR3 DNA reads as TGTGCCATCGGAGGGGACAGGGAAATAGTAAACACCATATATTTT. Residues: CAIGGDREIVNTIYF.